This TCR beta chain came from a study of cytomegalovirus exposure and HLA in healthy donors. Primers: 60 Vbeta forward and 13 Jbeta reverse. This table comes from immunoSEQ multiplex PCR, and its TCRdb copy is limited to in-frame clones, with some not included. The table includes 45,000 to 65,000 clones, around 67% detected once. V dropped 10 bases and J dropped 4 bases, with 18 bases sitting between them. CDR1 and CDR2 from the germline V gene are MNHNS and SASEGT. The CDR3 has 14 residues. This clonotype originated in a woman aged 45-65 years in good health and CMV-seropositive. This chain connects TRBV6-1 to TRBJ2-3; maybe TRBD2 (6 bases). Material for sequencing was PBMCs. CDR3 nucleotides: TGTGCCACCTTACTAGTTCCGGGGGCAGATACGCAGTATTTT. Translating it yields CATLLVPGADTQYF.